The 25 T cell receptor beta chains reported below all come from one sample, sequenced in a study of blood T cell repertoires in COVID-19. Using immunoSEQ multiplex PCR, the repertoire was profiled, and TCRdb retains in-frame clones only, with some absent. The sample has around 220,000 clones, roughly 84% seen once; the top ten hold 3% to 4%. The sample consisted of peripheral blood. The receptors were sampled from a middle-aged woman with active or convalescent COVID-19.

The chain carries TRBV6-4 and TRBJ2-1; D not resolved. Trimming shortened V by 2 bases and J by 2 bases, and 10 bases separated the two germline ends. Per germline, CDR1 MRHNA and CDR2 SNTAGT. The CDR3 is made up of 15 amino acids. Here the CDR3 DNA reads TGTGCCAGCAGTGACCAAGCATCCCCCTACAATGAGCAGTTCTTC. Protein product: CASSDQASPYNEQFF.

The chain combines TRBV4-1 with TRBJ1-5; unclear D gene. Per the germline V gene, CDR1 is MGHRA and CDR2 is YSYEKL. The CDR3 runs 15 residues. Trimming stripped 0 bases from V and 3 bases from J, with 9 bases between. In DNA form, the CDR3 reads TGCGCCAGCAGCCAAGATTACCCCTACAATCAGCCCCAGCATTTT. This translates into CASSQDYPYNQPQHF.

The CDR3, as DNA: TGTGCCAGCAGCGTCGAACCATTAGCCAGAGGGGAGACCCAGTACTTC. Protein sequence: CASSVEPLARGETQYF. The chain joins TRBV9 to TRBJ2-5; perhaps TRBD2 as D (5 bases). Per germline, CDR1 SGDLS and CDR2 YYNGEE. The V and J ends lost 2 bases and 5 bases respectively, with 19 bases between them. The CDR3 spans 16 residues.

The CDR3 coding sequence is TGCGCCAGCAGCGGATCAGGGAAAGATGAAAAACTGTTTTTT. It translates to CASSGSGKDEKLFF. The J gene is TRBJ1-4, the V gene TRBV4-1; weak D call: TRBD1 (5 bases). Germline lookup yields CDR1 MGHRA and CDR2 YSYEKL. V lost 5 bases and J 6 bases, leaving 13 bases between the germline ends. The CDR3 runs to 14 residues.

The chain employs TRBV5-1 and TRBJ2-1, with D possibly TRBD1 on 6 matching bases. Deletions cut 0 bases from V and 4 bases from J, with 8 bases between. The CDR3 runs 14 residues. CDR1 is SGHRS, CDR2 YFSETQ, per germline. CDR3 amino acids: CASSLGQDYNEQFF. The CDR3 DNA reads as TGCGCCAGCAGCTTGGGACAGGATTACAATGAGCAGTTCTTC.

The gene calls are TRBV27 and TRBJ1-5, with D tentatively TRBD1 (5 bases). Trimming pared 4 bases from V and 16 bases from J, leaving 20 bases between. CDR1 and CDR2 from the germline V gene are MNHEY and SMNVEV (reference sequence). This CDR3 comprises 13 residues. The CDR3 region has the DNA TGTGCCAGCAGTTCGAAGTTATTCACGGGGGAACATTTT. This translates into CASSSKLFTGEHF.

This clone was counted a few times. Written as DNA, the CDR3 is TGTGCCAGCAGTGAAATCTCCGGGACCCTCAACCGGGGGGGCTACACCTTC. Its protein product is CASSEISGTLNRGGYTF. This chain uses TRBV6-1 with TRBJ1-2; tentative D call: TRBD1 (5 bases). Germline V gene data show CDR1 as MNHNS and CDR2 as SASEGT. V lost 2 bases and J 8 bases, leaving 24 bases between the germline ends. CDR3 length: 17 amino acids.

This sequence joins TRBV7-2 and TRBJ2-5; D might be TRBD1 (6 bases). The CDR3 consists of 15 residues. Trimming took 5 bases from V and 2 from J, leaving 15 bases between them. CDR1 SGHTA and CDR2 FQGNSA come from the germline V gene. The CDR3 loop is CASSPRGHLQETQYF. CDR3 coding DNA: TGTGCCAGCAGCCCTAGGGGACACCTACAAGAGACCCAGTACTTC.

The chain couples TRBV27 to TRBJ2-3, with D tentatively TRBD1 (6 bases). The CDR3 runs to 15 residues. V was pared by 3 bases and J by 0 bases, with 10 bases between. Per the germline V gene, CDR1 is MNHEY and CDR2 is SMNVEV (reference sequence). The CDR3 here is CASSFSGVSTDTQYF. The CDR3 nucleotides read TGTGCCAGCAGTTTTTCAGGGGTTAGCACAGATACGCAGTATTTT.

CDR3 region: CASSPDGAGYEQYF. CDR3 coding DNA: TGTGCCAGCAGCCCAGATGGAGCTGGCTACGAGCAGTACTTC. V is TRBV7-2 and J is TRBJ2-7; D remains unclear. The CDR3 consists of 14 residues. Germline CDR1 is SGHTA and CDR2 is FQGNSA. V was pared by 5 bases and J by 3 bases, with 14 bases between.

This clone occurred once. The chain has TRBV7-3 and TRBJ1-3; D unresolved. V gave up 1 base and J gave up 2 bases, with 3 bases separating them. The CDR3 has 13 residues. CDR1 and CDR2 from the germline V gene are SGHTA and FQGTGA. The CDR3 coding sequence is TGTGCCAGCAGCTTAATAGCTGGAAACACCATATATTTT. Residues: CASSLIAGNTIYF. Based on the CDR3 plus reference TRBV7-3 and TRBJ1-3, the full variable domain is GAGVSQTPSNKVTEKGKYVELRCDPISGHTALYWYRQSLGQGPEFLIYFQGTGAADDSGLPNDRFFAVRPEGSVSTLKIQRTERGDSAVYLCASSLIAGNTIYFGEGSWLTVV.

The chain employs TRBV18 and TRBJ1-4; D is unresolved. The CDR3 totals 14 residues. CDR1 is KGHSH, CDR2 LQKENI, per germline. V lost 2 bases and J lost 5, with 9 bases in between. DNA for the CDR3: TGTGCCAGCTCACCATTGATGGGCAATGAAAAACTGTTTTTT. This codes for CASSPLMGNEKLFF.

DNA of the CDR3: TGTGCCAGCAGTTGGGACAGTAACTATGGCTACACCTTC. The encoded protein is CASSWDSNYGYTF. The chain employs TRBV12-3 or TRBV12-4 and TRBJ1-2; the match to TRBD1 covers 7 bases. The CDR3 extends over 13 amino acids. Trimming at V came to 4 bases and at J to 1 base, leaving 0 bases not matched to a gene.

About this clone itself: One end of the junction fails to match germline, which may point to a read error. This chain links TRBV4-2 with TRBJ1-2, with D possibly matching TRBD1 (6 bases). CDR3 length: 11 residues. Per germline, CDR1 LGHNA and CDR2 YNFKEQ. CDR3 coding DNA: TGTGCCAGCAGCCATACCTGGGACACGTTCTTC. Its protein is CASSHTWDTFF.

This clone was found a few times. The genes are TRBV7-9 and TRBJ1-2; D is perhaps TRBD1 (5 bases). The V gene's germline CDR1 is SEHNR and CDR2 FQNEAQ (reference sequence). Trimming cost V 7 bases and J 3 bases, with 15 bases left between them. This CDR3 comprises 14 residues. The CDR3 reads CASTPSRGDYGYTF. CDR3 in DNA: TGTGCCAGCACTCCTAGCCGGGGGGACTATGGCTACACCTTC.

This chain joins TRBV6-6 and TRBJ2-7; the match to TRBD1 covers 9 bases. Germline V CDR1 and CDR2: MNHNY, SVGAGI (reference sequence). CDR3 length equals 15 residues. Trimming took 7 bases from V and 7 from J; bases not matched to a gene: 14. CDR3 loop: CASTPGQGRSREQYV. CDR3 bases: TGTGCCAGCACCCCGGGACAGGGAAGATCGAGGGAGCAGTACGTC.

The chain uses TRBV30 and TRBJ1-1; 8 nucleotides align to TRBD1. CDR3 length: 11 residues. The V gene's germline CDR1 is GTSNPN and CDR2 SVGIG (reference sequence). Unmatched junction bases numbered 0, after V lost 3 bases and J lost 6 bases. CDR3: CAWRQGAEAFF. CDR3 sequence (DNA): TGTGCCTGGAGACAGGGGGCTGAAGCTTTCTTT.

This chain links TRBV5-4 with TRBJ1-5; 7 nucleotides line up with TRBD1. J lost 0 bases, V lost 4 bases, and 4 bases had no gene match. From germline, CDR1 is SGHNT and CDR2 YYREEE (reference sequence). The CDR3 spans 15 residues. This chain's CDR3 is CASSVQGYSNQPQHF. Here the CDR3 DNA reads TGTGCCAGCAGCGTACAGGGGTATAGCAATCAGCCCCAGCATTTT.

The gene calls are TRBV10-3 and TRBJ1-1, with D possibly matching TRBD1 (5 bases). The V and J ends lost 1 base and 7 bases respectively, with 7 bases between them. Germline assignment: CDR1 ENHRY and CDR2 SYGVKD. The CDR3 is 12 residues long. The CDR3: CAISEFDSEAFF. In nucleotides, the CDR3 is TGTGCCATCAGTGAGTTCGACAGTGAAGCTTTCTTT.

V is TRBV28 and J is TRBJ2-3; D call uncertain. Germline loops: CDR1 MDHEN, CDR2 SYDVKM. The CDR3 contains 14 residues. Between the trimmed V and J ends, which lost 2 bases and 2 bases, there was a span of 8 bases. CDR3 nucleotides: TGTGCCAGCAGTTTAGAGATCATCACAGATACGCAGTATTTT. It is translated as CASSLEIITDTQYF.

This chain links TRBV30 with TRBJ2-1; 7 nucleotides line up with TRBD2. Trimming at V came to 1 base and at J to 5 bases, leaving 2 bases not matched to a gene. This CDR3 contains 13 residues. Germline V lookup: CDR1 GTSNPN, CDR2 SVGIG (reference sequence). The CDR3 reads CAWSAGGDNEQFF. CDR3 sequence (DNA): TGTGCCTGGAGTGCGGGAGGAGACAATGAGCAGTTCTTC. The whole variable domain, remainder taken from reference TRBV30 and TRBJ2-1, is SQTIHQWPATLVQPVGSPLSLECTVEGTSNPNLYWYRQAAGRGLQLLFYSVGIGQISSEVPQNLSASRPQDRQFILSSKKLLLSDSGFYLCAWSAGGDNEQFFGPGTRLTVL.

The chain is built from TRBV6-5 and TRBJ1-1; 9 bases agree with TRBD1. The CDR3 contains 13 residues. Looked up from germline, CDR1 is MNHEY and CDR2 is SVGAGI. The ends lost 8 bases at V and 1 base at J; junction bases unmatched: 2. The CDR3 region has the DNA TGTGCCAGCCCGGGACAGGGGAACACTGAAGCTTTCTTT. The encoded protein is CASPGQGNTEAFF.

Written as DNA, the CDR3 is TGTGCCAGCAGTTTTATTTCAGGGGGCGCCTACTATGGCTACACCTTC. It codes for CASSFISGGAYYGYTF. The J gene is TRBJ1-2, the V gene TRBV27; 8 bases match TRBD1. Germline assignment: CDR1 MNHEY and CDR2 SMNVEV (reference sequence). CDR3 length: 16 residues. V was pared by 3 bases and J by 3 bases, with 9 bases of the junction left unmatched.

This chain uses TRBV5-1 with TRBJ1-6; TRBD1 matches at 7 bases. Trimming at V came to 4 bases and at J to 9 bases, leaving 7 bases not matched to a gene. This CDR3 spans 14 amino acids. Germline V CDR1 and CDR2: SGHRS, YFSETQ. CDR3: CASSPTGEVSPLHF. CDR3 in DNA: TGCGCCAGCAGCCCAACAGGGGAGGTTTCACCCCTCCACTTT. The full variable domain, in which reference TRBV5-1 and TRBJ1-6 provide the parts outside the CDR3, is KAGVTQTPRYLIKTRGQQVTLSCSPISGHRSVSWYQQTPGQGLQFLFEYFSETQRNKGNFPGRFSGRQFSNSRSEMNVSTLELGDSALYLCASSPTGEVSPLHFGNGTRLTVT.

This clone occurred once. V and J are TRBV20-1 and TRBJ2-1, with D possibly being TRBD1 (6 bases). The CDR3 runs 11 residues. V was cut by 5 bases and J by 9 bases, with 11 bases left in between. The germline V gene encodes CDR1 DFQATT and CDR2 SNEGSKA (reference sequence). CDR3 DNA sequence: TGCAGTGCTTTTCCGGACAGTGAGCAGTTCTTC. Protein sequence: CSAFPDSEQFF.